This record concerns one TCR beta chain sequence. This sample stems from a study of control samples from healthy donors and cancer patients. Clones were read by immunoSEQ multiplex PCR, and TCRdb kept only the in-frame ones, dropping some. The sample yields roughly 120,000 clones, 75% to 90% seen once. Germline assignment: CDR1 MNHEY and CDR2 SVGAGI. V lost 0 bases to trimming and J lost 9 bases; unmatched junction nucleotides: 4. The CDR3 consists of 13 residues. The sequencing input was PBMCs. The receptor was isolated from a woman aged 45-65 years with colorectal cancer. The chain links TRBV6-5 to TRBJ1-1; TRBD1 aligns across 7 bases. CDR3 in DNA: TGTGCCAGCAGTTACTCGGGACAGAAGAAAGCTTTCTTT. This translates into CASSYSGQKKAFF.